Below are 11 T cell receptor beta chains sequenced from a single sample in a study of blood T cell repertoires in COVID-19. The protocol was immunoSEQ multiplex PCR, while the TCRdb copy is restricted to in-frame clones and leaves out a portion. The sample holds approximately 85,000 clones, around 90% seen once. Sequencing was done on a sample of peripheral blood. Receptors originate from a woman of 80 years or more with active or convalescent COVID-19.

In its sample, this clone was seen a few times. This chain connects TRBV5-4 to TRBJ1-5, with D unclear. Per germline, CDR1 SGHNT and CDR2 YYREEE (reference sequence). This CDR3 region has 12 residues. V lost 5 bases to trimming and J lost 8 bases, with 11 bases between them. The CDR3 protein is CASSFETEPQHF. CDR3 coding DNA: TGTGCCAGCAGTTTCGAGACTGAGCCCCAGCATTTT.

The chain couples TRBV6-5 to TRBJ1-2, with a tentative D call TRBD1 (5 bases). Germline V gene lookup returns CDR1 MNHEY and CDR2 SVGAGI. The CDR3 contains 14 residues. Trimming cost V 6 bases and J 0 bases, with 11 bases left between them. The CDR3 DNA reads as TGTGCCAGCAGGCGGGACCTAGCTAACTATGGCTACACCTTC. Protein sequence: CASRRDLANYGYTF.

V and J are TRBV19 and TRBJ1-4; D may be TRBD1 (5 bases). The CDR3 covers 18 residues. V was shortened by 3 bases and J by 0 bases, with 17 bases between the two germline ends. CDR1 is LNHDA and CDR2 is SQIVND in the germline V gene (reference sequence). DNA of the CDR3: TGTGCCAGTAGTATTAGAGGACCCGGACAACCAACTAATGAAAAACTGTTTTTT. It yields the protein CASSIRGPGQPTNEKLFF.

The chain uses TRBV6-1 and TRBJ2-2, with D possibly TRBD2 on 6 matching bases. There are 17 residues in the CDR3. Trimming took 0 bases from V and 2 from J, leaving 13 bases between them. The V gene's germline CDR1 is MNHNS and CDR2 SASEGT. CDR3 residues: CASSEAHFGTNTGELFF. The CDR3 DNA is TGTGCCAGCAGTGAAGCCCACTTTGGGACTAACACCGGGGAGCTGTTTTTT.

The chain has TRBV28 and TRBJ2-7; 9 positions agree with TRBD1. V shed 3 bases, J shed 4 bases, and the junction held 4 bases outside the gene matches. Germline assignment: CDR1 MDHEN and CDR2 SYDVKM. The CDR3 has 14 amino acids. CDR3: CASSLVGTGYEQYF. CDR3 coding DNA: TGTGCCAGCAGTTTGGTTGGGACAGGGTACGAGCAGTACTTC.

CDR3 residues: CASSIKRSSYNEQFF. Written as DNA, the CDR3 is TGTGCCAGTAGTATAAAGCGGAGCTCCTACAATGAGCAGTTCTTC. The chain links TRBV19 to TRBJ2-1; D is possibly TRBD2 (5 bases). Deletions cut 2 bases from V and 0 bases from J, with 8 bases between. This CDR3 comprises 15 residues. CDR1 LNHDA and CDR2 SQIVND come from the germline V gene (reference sequence).

The CDR3 here is CASSPELLAGESYQETQYF. In DNA, the CDR3 is TGTGCCAGTAGTCCCGAATTACTAGCGGGGGAAAGTTACCAAGAGACCCAGTACTTC. The rearrangement uses TRBV19 and TRBJ2-5; 11 bases are a match to TRBD2. Germline CDR1 and CDR2: LNHDA and SQIVND (reference sequence). Trimming took 5 bases from V and 0 from J; bases not matched to a gene: 14. This CDR3 has 19 amino acids.

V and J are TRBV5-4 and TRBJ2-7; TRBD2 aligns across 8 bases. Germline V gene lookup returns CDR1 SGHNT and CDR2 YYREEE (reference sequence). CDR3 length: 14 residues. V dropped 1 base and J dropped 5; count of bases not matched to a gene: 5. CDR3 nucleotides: TGTGCCAGCAGCTTGAGCGGGAGTCGGGACGAGCAGTACTTC. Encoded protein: CASSLSGSRDEQYF.

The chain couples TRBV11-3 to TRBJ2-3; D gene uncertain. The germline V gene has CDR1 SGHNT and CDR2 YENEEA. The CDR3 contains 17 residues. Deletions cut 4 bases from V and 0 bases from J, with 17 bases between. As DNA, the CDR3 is TGTGCCAGCAGCTCACAAACTAACGGTAATAGCACAGATACGCAGTATTTT. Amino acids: CASSSQTNGNSTDTQYF.

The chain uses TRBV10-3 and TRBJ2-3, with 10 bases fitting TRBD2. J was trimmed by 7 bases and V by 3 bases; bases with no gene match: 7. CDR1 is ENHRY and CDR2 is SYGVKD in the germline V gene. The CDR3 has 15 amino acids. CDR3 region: CAISEASGSANTQYF. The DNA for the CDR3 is TGTGCCATCAGTGAAGCTAGCGGGAGCGCGAATACGCAGTATTTT.

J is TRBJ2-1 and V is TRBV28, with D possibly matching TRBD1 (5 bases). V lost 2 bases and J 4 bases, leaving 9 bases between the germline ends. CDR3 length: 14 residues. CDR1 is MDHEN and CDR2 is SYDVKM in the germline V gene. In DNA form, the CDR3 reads TGTGCCAGCAGTTTAAGTGGGGCATACAATGAGCAGTTCTTC. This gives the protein CASSLSGAYNEQFF.